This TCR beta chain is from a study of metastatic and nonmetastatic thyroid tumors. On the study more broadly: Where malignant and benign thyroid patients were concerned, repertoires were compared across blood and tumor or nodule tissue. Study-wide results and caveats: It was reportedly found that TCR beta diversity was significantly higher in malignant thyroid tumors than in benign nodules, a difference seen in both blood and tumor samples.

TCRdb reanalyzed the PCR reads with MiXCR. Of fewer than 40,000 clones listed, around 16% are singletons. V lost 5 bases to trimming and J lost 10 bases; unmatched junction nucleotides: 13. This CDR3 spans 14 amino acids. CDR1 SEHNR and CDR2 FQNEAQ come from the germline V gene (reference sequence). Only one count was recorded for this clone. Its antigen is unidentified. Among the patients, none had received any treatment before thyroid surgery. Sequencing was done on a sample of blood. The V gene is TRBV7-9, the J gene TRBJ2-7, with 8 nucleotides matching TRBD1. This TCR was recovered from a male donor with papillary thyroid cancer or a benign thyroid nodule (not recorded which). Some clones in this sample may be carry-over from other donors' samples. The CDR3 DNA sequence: TGTGCCAGCAGCATAGACAGGGGCCCTCGGTATCAGTACTTC. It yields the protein CASSIDRGPRYQYF. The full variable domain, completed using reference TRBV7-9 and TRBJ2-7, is DTGVSQNPRHKITKRGQNVTFRCDPISEHNRLYWYRQTLGQGPEFLTYFQNEAQLEKSRLLSDRFSAERPKGSFSTLEIQRTEQGDSAMYLCASSIDRGPRYQYFGPGTRLTVT.